This is a list of T cell receptor beta chains from one sample in a study of shared clonotypes between healthy human individuals. Data came from immunoSEQ multiplex PCR; TCRdb stores just in-frame clones and leaves some out. The data show roughly 890,000 clones, with 80% to 95% seen just once and around 24% held by the top ten. The material sequenced was naive CD8+ T cells sorted from blood. The receptor source for this set is a young man in good health. Each CDR3 is given with its conserved first and last residue. A D gene is named only where the DNA matches it firmly. Part of the rows lack a size; the others show once, few, many or a class for expanded clones.

size: NA; D: TRBD1; J: TRBJ1-1; V: TRBV5-1; CDR3: CASSAEGGWDTEAFF; DNA: TGCGCCAGCAGCGCGGAAGGGGGCTGGGACACTGAAGCTTTCTTT
size: NA; D: NA; J: TRBJ1-1; V: TRBV14; CDR3: CASSPWVNTEAFF; DNA: TGTGCCAGCAGCCCGTGGGTGAACACTGAAGCTTTCTTT
size: NA; D: NA; J: TRBJ2-1; V: TRBV13; CDR3: CASSTHRNEQFF; DNA: TGTGCCAGCAGCACCCACCGAAATGAGCAGTTCTTC
size: NA; D: TRBD1; J: TRBJ2-1; V: TRBV10-3; CDR3: CAISEKDRSTNEQFF; DNA: TGTGCCATCAGTGAAAAGGACAGGAGTACCAATGAGCAGTTCTTC
size: NA; D: TRBD1; J: TRBJ2-1; V: TRBV2; CDR3: CAEQGESSYNEQFF; DNA: TGTGCCGAACAGGGGGAAAGCTCCTACAATGAGCAGTTCTTC
size: NA; D: TRBD1; J: TRBJ2-2; V: TRBV2; CDR3: CASRGTGPNTGELFF; DNA: TGTGCCAGCAGGGGGACAGGCCCGAACACCGGGGAGCTGTTTTTT
size: NA; D: TRBD1; J: TRBJ2-5; V: TRBV14; CDR3: CASSQVTGYETQYF; DNA: TGTGCCAGCAGCCAAGTGACAGGGTACGAGACCCAGTACTTC
size: once; D: TRBD1; J: TRBJ2-7; V: TRBV29-1; CDR3: CSVDRQGGSYEQYF; DNA: TGCAGCGTTGACCGACAGGGCGGGTCCTACGAGCAGTACTTC
size: NA; D: NA; J: TRBJ2-7; V: TRBV6-1; CDR3: CASSEWSYEQYF; DNA: TGTGCCAGCAGTGAATGGAGCTACGAGCAGTACTTC
size: NA; D: NA; J: TRBJ2-1; V: TRBV5-1; CDR3: CASSPGTPRINEQFF; DNA: TGCGCCAGCAGTCCCGGGACACCGAGGATCAATGAGCAGTTCTTC
size: NA; D: TRBD2; J: TRBJ2-5; V: TRBV6-1; CDR3: CASWRGLAAQETQYF; DNA: TGTGCCAGCTGGAGGGGACTAGCGGCCCAAGAGACCCAGTACTTC
size: NA; D: NA; J: TRBJ2-7; V: TRBV6-6; CDR3: CASSYPGKDEQYF; DNA: TGTGCCAGCAGTTACCCAGGGAAGGACGAGCAGTACTTC
size: NA; D: NA; J: TRBJ1-2; V: TRBV5-8; CDR3: CASSPRTGVEGYTF; DNA: TGTGCCAGCAGCCCCCGCACGGGGGTGGAAGGCTACACCTTC
size: NA; D: TRBD2; J: TRBJ2-3; V: TRBV28; CDR3: CASSFAASGRGTDTQYF; DNA: TGTGCCAGCAGTTTTGCTGCTAGCGGGAGAGGCACAGATACGCAGTATTTT
size: NA; D: NA; J: TRBJ2-2; V: TRBV7-8; CDR3: CASSLFFRQRDTGELFF; DNA: TGTGCCAGCAGCTTGTTTTTCCGTCAAAGGGACACCGGGGAGCTGTTTTTT
size: NA; D: TRBD2; J: TRBJ2-2; V: TRBV7-9; CDR3: CASSLPTTSSGRFTGELFF; DNA: TGTGCCAGCAGCTTACCCACCACGTCTAGCGGGAGGTTCACCGGGGAGCTGTTTTTT
size: NA; D: TRBD2; J: TRBJ2-3; V: TRBV5-8; CDR3: CASTEGLAGWLGDTQYF; DNA: TGTGCCAGCACCGAGGGACTAGCGGGATGGCTCGGAGATACGCAGTATTTT
size: NA; D: NA; J: TRBJ1-1; V: TRBV30; CDR3: CAWSETPGTEAFF; DNA: TGTGCCTGGAGTGAGACTCCGGGAACTGAAGCTTTCTTT
size: NA; D: TRBD2; J: TRBJ2-5; V: TRBV29-1; CDR3: CSVEGSSGRASVGETQYF; DNA: TGCAGCGTTGAGGGGTCTAGCGGGAGGGCTTCGGTGGGAGAGACCCAGTACTTC
size: NA; D: TRBD2; J: TRBJ2-2; V: TRBV7-8; CDR3: CASSSEPGLAGGRVNTGELFF; DNA: TGTGCCAGCAGCTCAGAACCGGGACTAGCGGGAGGGCGGGTTAACACCGGGGAGCTGTTTTTT
size: NA; D: NA; J: TRBJ2-7; V: TRBV30; CDR3: CAWSVPMHISSYEQYF; DNA: TGTGCCTGGAGTGTACCAATGCACATAAGCTCCTACGAGCAGTACTTC
size: NA; D: NA; J: TRBJ2-1; V: TRBV5-4; CDR3: CASSSPAGTNEQFF; DNA: TGTGCCAGCAGCTCCCCTGCGGGTACCAATGAGCAGTTCTTC
size: NA; D: NA; J: TRBJ2-7; V: TRBV7-9; CDR3: CASSPTIYEQYF; DNA: TGTGCCAGCAGCCCGACAATTTACGAGCAGTACTTC
size: NA; D: TRBD1; J: TRBJ2-7; V: TRBV27; CDR3: CASSFRGQGSYEQYF; DNA: TGTGCCAGCAGTTTCAGGGGACAGGGTTCCTACGAGCAGTACTTC
size: NA; D: NA; J: TRBJ2-7; V: TRBV10-3; CDR3: CAISESVYRLSSYEQYF; DNA: TGTGCCATCAGTGAGTCGGTATACAGGTTGAGCTCCTACGAGCAGTACTTC
size: NA; D: NA; J: TRBJ2-5; V: TRBV11-2; CDR3: CASGLSPGEETQYF; DNA: TGTGCCAGCGGATTGTCCCCCGGGGAGGAGACCCAGTACTTC
size: NA; D: TRBD2; J: TRBJ2-7; V: TRBV7-8; CDR3: CASSSYGTSGAYEQYF; DNA: TGTGCCAGCAGCTCCTACGGGACTAGCGGAGCCTACGAGCAGTACTTC
size: NA; D: TRBD2; J: TRBJ2-1; V: TRBV7-6; CDR3: CASSSYPTSAPTRNEQFF; DNA: TGTGCCAGCAGCTCCTACCCGACTAGCGCCCCAACCAGGAATGAGCAGTTCTTC
size: NA; D: NA; J: TRBJ2-7; V: TRBV9; CDR3: CASSVTGYNEQYF; DNA: TGTGCCAGCAGCGTTACAGGATATAACGAGCAGTACTTC
size: NA; D: NA; J: TRBJ1-2; V: TRBV7-9; CDR3: CASSLAGSGGSNGYTF; DNA: TGTGCCAGCAGCTTAGCGGGGAGTGGGGGATCGAATGGCTACACCTTC
size: NA; D: TRBD1; J: TRBJ2-3; V: TRBV28; CDR3: CASSLSGQGFSTDTQYF; DNA: TGTGCCAGCAGTTTATCCGGACAGGGATTCTCCACAGATACGCAGTATTTT
size: NA; D: NA; J: TRBJ2-3; V: TRBV5-4; CDR3: CASSLGTTSTDTQYF; DNA: TGTGCCAGCAGCTTGGGTACCACTAGCACAGATACGCAGTATTTT
size: once; D: NA; J: TRBJ2-7; V: TRBV6-5; CDR3: CASSYSIGLSSYEQYF; DNA: TGTGCCAGCAGTTATTCGATCGGACTGAGCTCCTACGAGCAGTACTTC
size: NA; D: NA; J: TRBJ2-3; V: TRBV20-1; CDR3: CSAVSGVGYF; DNA: TGCAGTGCTGTTAGCGGAGTGGGGTATTTT
size: NA; D: NA; J: TRBJ2-7; V: TRBV7-9; CDR3: CASSRFDDRRVYEQYF; DNA: TGTGCCAGCAGCCGATTTGACGACAGGCGGGTCTACGAGCAGTACTTC
size: NA; D: NA; J: TRBJ2-1; V: TRBV7-3; CDR3: CASSTTLADEQFF; DNA: TGTGCCAGCAGCACAACGTTAGCCGATGAGCAGTTCTTC
size: NA; D: TRBD2; J: TRBJ2-1; V: TRBV14; CDR3: CASSQVGRGNIYNEQFF; DNA: TGTGCCAGCAGCCAAGTAGGGCGGGGGAATATTTACAATGAGCAGTTCTTC
size: NA; D: TRBD2; J: TRBJ2-3; V: TRBV11-2; CDR3: CASSLAVAGGPGVTDTQYF; DNA: TGTGCCAGCAGCTTAGCGGTAGCGGGAGGGCCGGGGGTCACAGATACGCAGTATTTT
size: NA; D: NA; J: TRBJ2-7; V: TRBV19; CDR3: CASSIAGYYEQYF; DNA: TGTGCCAGTAGTATAGCAGGTTACTACGAGCAGTACTTC
size: NA; D: TRBD2; J: TRBJ2-1; V: TRBV10-3; CDR3: CATNTPTSGSDEQFF; DNA: TGTGCCACCAACACCCCGACTAGCGGGAGCGATGAGCAGTTCTTC